This TCR beta chain was captured by sequencing in a study of blood T cell repertoires in COVID-19. Study details: COVID-19 samples from acute and convalescent phases originated in the United States, Italy and Spain. Nucleic acid was either cDNA or gDNA, and it came from T cells, B-cell-depleted T cells, or PBMCs.

The CDR3 length is 13 residues. V was clipped by 6 bases and J by 0 bases, with 8 bases between them. Germline assignment: CDR1 LNHDA and CDR2 SQIVND (reference sequence). As handled by the study authors: Estimated nucleated cell counts came from reference gene primer amplification. Repertoires were generated with immunoSEQ multiplex PCR, while TCRdb's copy carries only in-frame clones and drops some. Clonal size and the V and J genes are those of that table, whereas D and trimming came from the DNA. The sample consists of over 130,000 clones, 76% of them appearing once. This chain links TRBV19 with TRBJ1-1; the D is unclear. This receptor was obtained from a woman at least 80 years old with active or convalescent COVID-19. Sequencing was performed on peripheral blood. The CDR3 loop is CASREGMNTEAFF. CDR3 nucleotides: TGTGCCAGTAGGGAGGGCATGAACACTGAAGCTTTCTTT.